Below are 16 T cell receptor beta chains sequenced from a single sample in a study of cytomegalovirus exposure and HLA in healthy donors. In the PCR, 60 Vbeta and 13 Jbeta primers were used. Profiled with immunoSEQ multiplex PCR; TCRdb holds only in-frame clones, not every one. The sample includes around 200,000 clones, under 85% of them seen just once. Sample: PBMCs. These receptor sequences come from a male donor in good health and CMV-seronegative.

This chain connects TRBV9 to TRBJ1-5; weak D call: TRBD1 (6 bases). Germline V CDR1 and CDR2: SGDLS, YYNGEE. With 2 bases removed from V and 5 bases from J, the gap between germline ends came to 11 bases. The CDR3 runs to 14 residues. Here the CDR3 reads CASSVGGPDQPQHF. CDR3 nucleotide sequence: TGTGCCAGCAGCGTCGGGGGGCCGGATCAGCCCCAGCATTTT.

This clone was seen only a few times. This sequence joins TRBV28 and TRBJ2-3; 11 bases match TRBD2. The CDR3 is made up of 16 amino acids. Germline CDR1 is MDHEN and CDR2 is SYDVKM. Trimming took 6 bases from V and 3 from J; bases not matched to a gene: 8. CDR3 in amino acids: CASSPPLAGETDTQYF. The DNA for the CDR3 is TGTGCCAGCAGCCCCCCACTAGCGGGGGAAACAGATACGCAGTATTTT.

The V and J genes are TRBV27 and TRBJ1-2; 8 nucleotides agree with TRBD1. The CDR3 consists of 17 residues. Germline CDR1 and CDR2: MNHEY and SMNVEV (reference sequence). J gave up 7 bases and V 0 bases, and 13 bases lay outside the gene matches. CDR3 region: CASSLSTPPGQDGGYTF. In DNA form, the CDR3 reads TGTGCCAGCAGTTTATCGACCCCTCCGGGACAGGACGGTGGCTACACCTTC.

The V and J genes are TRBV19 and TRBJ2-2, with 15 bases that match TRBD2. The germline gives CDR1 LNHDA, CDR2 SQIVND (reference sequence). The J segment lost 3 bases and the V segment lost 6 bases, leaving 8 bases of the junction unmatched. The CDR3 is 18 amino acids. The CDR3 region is CASRVGLAGGLDTGELFF. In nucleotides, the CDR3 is TGTGCCAGTAGGGTGGGACTAGCGGGAGGATTGGACACCGGGGAGCTGTTTTTT.

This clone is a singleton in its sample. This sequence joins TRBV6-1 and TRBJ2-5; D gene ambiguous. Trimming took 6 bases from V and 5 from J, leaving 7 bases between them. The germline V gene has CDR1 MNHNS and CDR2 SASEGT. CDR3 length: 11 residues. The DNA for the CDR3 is TGTGCCAGCAGACTGTTGGAGACCCAGTACTTC. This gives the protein CASRLLETQYF.

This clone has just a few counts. The CDR3 loop is CAISEGPRGDAFNEQFF. The CDR3 DNA follows: TGTGCCATCAGTGAAGGTCCTCGCGGGGATGCCTTTAATGAGCAGTTCTTC. The chain couples TRBV10-3 to TRBJ2-1; D possibly corresponds to TRBD2 (6 bases). Germline CDR1 ENHRY, CDR2 SYGVKD. The CDR3 contains 17 residues. V lost 3 bases and J 7 bases, leaving 22 bases between the germline ends.

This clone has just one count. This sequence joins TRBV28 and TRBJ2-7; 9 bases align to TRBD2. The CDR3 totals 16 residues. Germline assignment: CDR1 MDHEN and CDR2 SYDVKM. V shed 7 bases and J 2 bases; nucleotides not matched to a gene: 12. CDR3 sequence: CASTLGGGRAAYEQYF. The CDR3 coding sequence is TGTGCCAGCACCCTTGGTGGCGGGAGGGCCGCCTACGAGCAGTACTTC.

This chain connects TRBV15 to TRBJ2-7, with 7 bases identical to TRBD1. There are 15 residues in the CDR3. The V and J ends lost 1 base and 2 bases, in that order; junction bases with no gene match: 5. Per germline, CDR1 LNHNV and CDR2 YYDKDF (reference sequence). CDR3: CATSRGRGTPYEQYF. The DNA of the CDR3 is TGTGCCACCAGCAGAGGCAGGGGGACCCCCTACGAGCAGTACTTC.

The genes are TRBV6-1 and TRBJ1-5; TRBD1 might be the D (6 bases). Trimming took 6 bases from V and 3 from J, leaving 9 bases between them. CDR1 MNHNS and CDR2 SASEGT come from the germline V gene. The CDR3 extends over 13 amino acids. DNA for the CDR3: TGTGCCAGCAGGACAGGTACCAATCAGCCCCAGCATTTT. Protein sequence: CASRTGTNQPQHF.

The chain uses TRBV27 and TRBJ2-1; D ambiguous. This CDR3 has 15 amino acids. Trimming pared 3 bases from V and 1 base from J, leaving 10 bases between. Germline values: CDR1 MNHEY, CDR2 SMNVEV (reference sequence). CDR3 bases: TGTGCCAGCAGTTTTCGGGTCGCTTCCTACAATGAGCAGTTCTTC. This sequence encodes CASSFRVASYNEQFF.

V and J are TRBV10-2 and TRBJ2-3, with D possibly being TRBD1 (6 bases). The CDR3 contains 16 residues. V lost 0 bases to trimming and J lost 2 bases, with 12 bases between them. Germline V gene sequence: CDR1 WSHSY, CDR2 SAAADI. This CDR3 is CASSESTGPSTDTQYF. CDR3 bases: TGCGCCAGCAGTGAGTCAACAGGGCCCTCCACAGATACGCAGTATTTT.

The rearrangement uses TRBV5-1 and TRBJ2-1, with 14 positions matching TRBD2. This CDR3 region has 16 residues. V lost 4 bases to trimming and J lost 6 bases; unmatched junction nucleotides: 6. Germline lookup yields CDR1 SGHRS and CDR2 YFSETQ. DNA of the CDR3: TGCGCCAGCAGCCCGTCGACTAGCGGGAGGGGCAATGAGCAGTTCTTC. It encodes CASSPSTSGRGNEQFF.

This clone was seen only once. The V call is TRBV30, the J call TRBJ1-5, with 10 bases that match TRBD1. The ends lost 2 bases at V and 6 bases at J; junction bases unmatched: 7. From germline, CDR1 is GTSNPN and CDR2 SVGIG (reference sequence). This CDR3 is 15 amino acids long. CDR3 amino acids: CAWSWGQGQVQPQHF. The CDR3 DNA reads TGTGCCTGGAGTTGGGGACAGGGGCAGGTTCAGCCCCAGCATTTT.

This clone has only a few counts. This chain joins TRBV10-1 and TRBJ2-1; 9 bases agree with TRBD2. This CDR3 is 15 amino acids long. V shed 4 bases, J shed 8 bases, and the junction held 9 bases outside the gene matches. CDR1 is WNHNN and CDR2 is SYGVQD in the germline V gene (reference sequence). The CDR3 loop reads CASSAPGLAVDEQFF. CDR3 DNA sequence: TGCGCCAGCAGTGCCCCGGGACTAGCCGTCGATGAGCAGTTCTTC.

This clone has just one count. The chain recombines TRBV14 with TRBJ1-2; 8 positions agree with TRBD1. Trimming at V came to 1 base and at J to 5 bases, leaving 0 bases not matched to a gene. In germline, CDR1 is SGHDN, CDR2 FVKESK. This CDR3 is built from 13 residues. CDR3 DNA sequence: TGTGCCAGCAGCCAAGGACAGGGGTATGGCTACACCTTC. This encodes CASSQGQGYGYTF.

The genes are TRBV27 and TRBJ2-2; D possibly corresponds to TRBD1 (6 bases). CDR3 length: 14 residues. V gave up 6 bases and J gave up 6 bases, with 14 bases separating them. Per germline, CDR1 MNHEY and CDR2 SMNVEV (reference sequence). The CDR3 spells CASSPRTVSGELFF. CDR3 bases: TGTGCCAGCAGCCCCCGGACAGTTTCCGGGGAGCTGTTTTTT.